These 30 T cell receptor beta chains were sequenced from one sample in a study of spatial heterogeneity in lung cancer. Findings and limits, study-wide: Higher tumor mutation counts went along with higher counts of expanded intratumoral alpha and beta TCRs.

For these TCRs, the target antigens are not known. As for time point: sample taken at primary tumor resection. TCRdb independently ran MiXCR on the 5' RACE reads; one entry per CDR3 protein. The profile covers approximately 23,000 distinct CDR3 sequences, with around 4.8% appearing a single time and 9.9% taken by the ten largest. The starting material was lung tumor tissue, obtained at surgery. Every receptor here comes from a male donor with early-stage non-small cell lung cancer.

A few counts support this clonotype. The chain links TRBV5-1 to TRBJ2-2; D is unresolved. V was trimmed by 3 bases and J by 4 bases, leaving 13 bases between them. The CDR3 sequence is 15 residues long. CDR1 is SGHRS and CDR2 is YFSETQ in the germline V gene. CDR3 region: CASSSRAGFTGELFF. As DNA, the CDR3 is TGCGCCAGCAGCTCCCGGGCAGGATTCACCGGGGAGCTGTTTTTT. The variable domain in full, with the rest retrieved from reference TRBV5-1 and TRBJ2-2, is KAGVTQTPRYLIKTRGQQVTLSCSPISGHRSVSWYQQTPGQGLQFLFEYFSETQRNKGNFPGRFSGRQFSNSRSEMNVSTLELGDSALYLCASSSRAGFTGELFFGEGSRLTVL.

There are many counts of this clonotype. The V call is TRBV20-1, the J call TRBJ1-6; possible D gene TRBD1, 6 bases. The V end was cut by 0 bases, the J end by 5 bases, with 14 bases between. CDR1 is DFQATT, CDR2 SNEGSKA, per germline (reference sequence). This CDR3 is 16 amino acids long. The CDR3 nucleotides read TGCAGTGCTAGAGAAAACAGGGCAGCAAATAATTCACCCCTCCACTTT. Translated: CSARENRAANNSPLHF.

This clonotype has a count of ten or more. The chain carries TRBV5-4 and TRBJ2-1; 14 bases align to TRBD2. CDR3 length equals 14 residues. Germline values: CDR1 SGHNT, CDR2 YYREEE (reference sequence). Germline trimming cut 9 bases from V and 8 bases from J; bases unmatched to any gene: 7. This CDR3 reads CAIMTSGGAHEQFF. CDR3 DNA sequence: TGTGCCATAATGACTAGCGGGGGGGCCCATGAGCAGTTCTTC.

This clonotype was seen ten or more times. The chain is built from TRBV5-1 and TRBJ2-6; D is perhaps TRBD2 (5 bases). There are 16 residues in the CDR3. Trimming removed 0 bases at V and 2 bases at J, with 9 bases between. Germline CDR1 SGHRS, CDR2 YFSETQ. The CDR3 region is CASSLASGAGANVLTF. The CDR3 bases are TGCGCCAGCAGCTTGGCCTCCGGGGCTGGGGCCAACGTCCTGACTTTC.

The rearrangement joins TRBV11-2 to TRBJ2-3; TRBD2 might be the D (5 bases). Germline-derived CDR1 and CDR2 are SGHAT and FQNNGV. Trimming took off 6 bases at V and 4 bases at J, with 14 bases between the two ends. CDR3 length: 14 residues. This CDR3 is CASSSRFSADTQYF. Here the CDR3 DNA reads TGTGCCAGCAGTTCCAGGTTTAGCGCAGATACGCAGTATTTT.

This clonotype has at least ten counts. This chain joins TRBV20-1 and TRBJ2-7; 8 positions agree with TRBD2. The ends lost 0 bases at V and 2 bases at J; junction bases unmatched: 3. This CDR3 spans 14 amino acids. Looked up from germline, CDR1 is DFQATT and CDR2 is SNEGSKA (reference sequence). In nucleotides, the CDR3 is TGCAGTGCTAGAGATCCGGGAGGGGCCTACGAGCAGTACTTC. This encodes CSARDPGGAYEQYF.

This clonotype was detected many times. The rearrangement joins TRBV7-2 to TRBJ1-1; D is ambiguous. The CDR3 has 13 residues. Trimming shortened V by 3 bases and J by 4 bases, and 9 bases separated the two germline ends. The V gene's germline CDR1 is SGHTA and CDR2 FQGNSA. This CDR3 is CASSLGIGTEAFF. For the CDR3, the DNA is TGTGCCAGCAGCTTGGGTATTGGCACTGAAGCTTTCTTT. Combining the CDR3 with reference TRBV7-2 and TRBJ1-1 gives the whole variable domain GAGVSQSPSNKVTEKGKDVELRCDPISGHTALYWYRQSLGQGLEFLIYFQGNSAPDKSGLPSDRFSAERTGGSVSTLTIQRTQQEDSAVYLCASSLGIGTEAFFGQGTRLTVV.

This clonotype was seen ten or more times. The gene calls are TRBV5-1 and TRBJ2-3; D tentatively reads TRBD1 or TRBD2 (5 bases each). The CDR3 loop spans 16 amino acids. Germline lookup yields CDR1 SGHRS and CDR2 YFSETQ. V lost 4 bases, J lost 2 bases, and 17 bases lay in between. CDR3 bases: TGCGCCAGCAGCCGAGTGGGACCGCCTGACACAGATACGCAGTATTTT. This encodes CASSRVGPPDTDTQYF.

Relative to its sample, this clonotype is medium-sized. V and J are TRBV30 and TRBJ2-5; D is perhaps TRBD2 (6 bases). This CDR3 is 13 amino acids long. V shed 5 bases and J shed 7 bases, with 17 bases lying between them. Germline CDR1 reads GTSNPN; CDR2 reads SVGIG (reference sequence). The CDR3 nucleotides are TGTGCCTGGGAAGGGGCGATGGGGGGGACCCAGTACTTC. This sequence encodes CAWEGAMGGTQYF. Full variable domain (missing parts from reference TRBV30 and TRBJ2-5): SQTIHQWPATLVQPVGSPLSLECTVEGTSNPNLYWYRQAAGRGLQLLFYSVGIGQISSEVPQNLSASRPQDRQFILSSKKLLLSDSGFYLCAWEGAMGGTQYFGPGTRLLVL.

This clonotype was counted many times. This chain connects TRBV6-5 to TRBJ2-7, with 8 bases aligning to TRBD2. This CDR3 is built from 15 residues. The V and J ends lost 6 bases and 1 base, in that order; junction bases with no gene match: 8. Looked up from germline, CDR1 is MNHEY and CDR2 is SVGAGI. The CDR3 DNA sequence: TGTGCCAGCAGGTCGTGGCTAGCGGGTTCCTACGAGCAGTACTTC. It yields the protein CASRSWLAGSYEQYF.

In its sample, this clonotype was seen many times. V and J are TRBV28 and TRBJ1-1; weak D call: TRBD1 (6 bases). From germline, CDR1 is MDHEN and CDR2 SYDVKM. Trimming pared 5 bases from V and 7 bases from J, leaving 17 bases between. The CDR3 spans 14 residues. CDR3 DNA: TGTGCCAGCAGTACCTTAAGGACAGCACTTGAAGCTTTCTTT. Translated: CASSTLRTALEAFF.

This clonotype was seen ten or more times. The chain has TRBV6-6 and TRBJ1-4; 9 bases fit TRBD1. The CDR3 consists of 16 residues. Germline lookup yields CDR1 MNHNY and CDR2 SVGAGI (reference sequence). V was pared by 2 bases and J by 4 bases, with 5 bases of the junction left unmatched. CDR3 protein: CASSYTTGGGNEKLFF. CDR3 nucleotides: TGTGCCAGCAGTTACACTACAGGGGGCGGTAATGAAAAACTGTTTTTT.

This clonotype came up many times. This chain links TRBV12-3 or TRBV12-4 with TRBJ2-3; a weak D match, TRBD1 (6 bases). This CDR3 spans 15 amino acids. V was cut by 3 bases and J by 6 bases, with 16 bases left in between. The CDR3: CASSFLAGAQDTQYF. CDR3 nucleotide sequence: TGTGCCAGCAGTTTTCTGGCAGGGGCCCAGGATACGCAGTATTTT.

This clonotype has at least ten counts. The chain is built from TRBV28 and TRBJ2-5; 10 nucleotides match TRBD2. The CDR3 is 14 residues long. From germline, CDR1 is MDHEN and CDR2 SYDVKM. The J segment lost 2 bases and the V segment lost 5 bases, leaving 2 bases of the junction unmatched. In DNA form, the CDR3 reads TGTGCCAGCAGTAGCGGGGGGGGACAAGAGACCCAGTACTTC. Translation: CASSSGGGQETQYF.

This clonotype was seen repeatedly, ten times or more. V usage is TRBV9 and J usage is TRBJ2-4, with D possibly being TRBD1 (6 bases). V was cut by 0 bases and J by 8 bases, with 15 bases left in between. The germline CDR1 and CDR2 sequences are SGDLS and YYNGEE. The CDR3 contains 15 residues. CDR3 sequence: CASSVDQWGQDIQYF. In nucleotides, the CDR3 is TGTGCCAGCAGCGTAGATCAATGGGGGCAGGACATTCAGTACTTC.

This clonotype was observed a few times. This sequence may be a read error, since a much larger clone differs from it by one base. This chain uses TRBV28 with TRBJ1-1, with D possibly TRBD1 on 5 matching bases. The CDR3 consists of 12 residues. The germline V gene has CDR1 MDHEN and CDR2 SYDVKM. The CDR3 DNA is TGTGTCAGCCACGAAGGAGACAGAGAAGCTTTCTTT. This translates into CVSHEGDREAFF.

This clonotype was recorded a few times. J is TRBJ1-1 and V is TRBV20-1; TRBD1 matches 7 bases. The germline CDR1 and CDR2 sequences are DFQATT and SNEGSKA (reference sequence). Unmatched junction bases numbered 3, after V lost 5 bases and J lost 0 bases. CDR3 length: 13 residues. CDR3 region: CSAGGTVNTEAFF. The DNA for the CDR3 is TGCAGTGCTGGAGGGACAGTGAACACTGAAGCTTTCTTT.

This clonotype was detected many times. The J gene is TRBJ2-2, the V gene TRBV19; no reliable D call. Germline V gives CDR1 LNHDA, CDR2 SQIVND (reference sequence). Deletions cut 4 bases from V and 3 bases from J, with 6 bases between. This CDR3 has 13 residues. CDR3 in amino acids: CASSRQDTGELFF. For the CDR3, the DNA is TGTGCCAGTAGTAGACAAGACACCGGGGAGCTGTTTTTT.

This clonotype has at least ten counts. This chain links TRBV16 with TRBJ2-1; D is unresolved. V lost 0 bases, J lost 0 bases, and 6 bases lay in between. CDR3 length equals 15 residues. CDR1 is KGHSY, CDR2 FQNENV, per germline. The CDR3 DNA reads as TGTGCCAGCAGCCAATCGGCAGTCTCCTACAATGAGCAGTTCTTC. Translating gives CASSQSAVSYNEQFF.

This clonotype appeared many times. This chain connects TRBV7-3 to TRBJ1-1, with 12 bases identical to TRBD1. From germline, CDR1 is SGHTA and CDR2 FQGTGA. V shed 2 bases, J shed 1 base, and the junction held 5 bases outside the gene matches. The CDR3 has 17 amino acids. CDR3 coding DNA: TGTGCCAGCAGCTTAGAGGGGACAGGGGGCTGGAACACTGAAGCTTTCTTT. Protein sequence: CASSLEGTGGWNTEAFF.

This clonotype was observed many times. The chain uses TRBV7-2 and TRBJ2-5; D is perhaps TRBD1 (5 bases). The ends were cut back, 0 bases at V and 6 bases at J, with 11 bases in the middle. Germline V gene sequence: CDR1 SGHTA, CDR2 FQGNSA. The CDR3 covers 14 residues. In DNA form, the CDR3 reads TGTGCCAGCAGCTTAGCGCAGGGTTCGAAGACCCAGTACTTC. This gives the protein CASSLAQGSKTQYF.

This clonotype was observed at least ten times. V gene TRBV29-1 combines with J gene TRBJ2-1; maybe TRBD1 (6 bases). The germline V gene has CDR1 SQVTM and CDR2 ANQGSEA. The CDR3 totals 14 residues. The ends were cut back, 5 bases at V and 4 bases at J, with 15 bases in the middle. The CDR3 DNA reads as TGCAGCGTTACTCGGGACACTAATTACAATGAGCAGTTCTTC. Translated: CSVTRDTNYNEQFF.

This clonotype was counted ten times or more. V usage is TRBV5-1 and J usage is TRBJ2-3; 14 bases align to TRBD2. This CDR3 region has 16 residues. Germline CDR1 SGHRS, CDR2 YFSETQ. V shed 4 bases, J shed 5 bases, and the junction held 6 bases outside the gene matches. The CDR3: CASSLGLAGGIDTQYF. The CDR3 coding sequence is TGCGCCAGCAGCCTTGGACTAGCGGGAGGAATAGATACGCAGTATTTT.

This clonotype came up many times. A single base separates this from a much larger clone, so it may be a read error. J is TRBJ1-4 and V is TRBV7-2; D perhaps matches TRBD1 (5 bases). Germline V gives CDR1 SGHTA, CDR2 FQGNSA. This CDR3 spans 15 amino acids. For the CDR3, the DNA is TGTGCCAGCAGCTTAGCGGGCAGGGAATATGAAAGACTGTTTTTT. It codes for CASSLAGREYERLFF.

There are many counts of this clonotype. V is TRBV5-6 and J is TRBJ2-7; TRBD1 aligns across 7 bases. V lost 4 bases, J lost 6 bases, and 4 bases stayed unmatched. The CDR3 runs 12 residues. Germline lookup yields CDR1 SGHDT and CDR2 YYEEEE. Here the CDR3 DNA reads TGTGCCAGCAGCCTTACAGGGGTCGAGCAGTACTTC. This gives the protein CASSLTGVEQYF. The full variable domain, rest sourced from reference TRBV5-6 and TRBJ2-7, is DAGVTQSPTHLIKTRGQQVTLRCSPKSGHDTVSWYQQALGQGPQFIFQYYEEEERQRGNFPDRFSGHQFPNYSSELNVNALLLGDSALYLCASSLTGVEQYFGPGTRLTVT.

This clonotype was seen a handful of times. The rearrangement joins TRBV20-1 to TRBJ1-3; no clear D gene. V was pared by 3 bases and J by 1 base, with 13 bases between. Germline CDR1 reads DFQATT; CDR2 reads SNEGSKA (reference sequence). This CDR3 has 15 amino acids. CDR3 sequence reads: CSARRPGRSGNTIYF. CDR3 nucleotides: TGCAGTGCTAGGCGACCGGGCAGGTCTGGAAACACCATATATTTT.

By sample fraction, this clonotype is medium-sized (0.01 to 0.1%). This sequence joins TRBV7-8 and TRBJ2-5; 7 bases match TRBD2. V dropped 2 bases and J dropped 3; count of bases not matched to a gene: 6. CDR1 is SGHVS, CDR2 FQNEAQ, per germline. This CDR3 comprises 15 residues. The CDR3, as DNA: TGTGCCAGCAGCTTAAGTGGGGGGACTAAAGAGACCCAGTACTTC. This translates into CASSLSGGTKETQYF.

This clonotype was observed a handful of times. J is TRBJ2-1 and V is TRBV4-2, with D hard to call. The V end lost 0 bases, the J end lost 10 bases, and 13 bases lay between the germline ends. The CDR3 totals 14 residues. The germline V gene has CDR1 LGHNA and CDR2 YNFKEQ. The CDR3 coding sequence is TGTGCCAGCAGCCAAGAAGACTCAGCCAACGAGCAGTTCTTC. Amino acids: CASSQEDSANEQFF.

Many counts were recorded for this clonotype. This sequence joins TRBV29-1 and TRBJ2-2; tentative D call: TRBD1 (5 bases). Germline lookup yields CDR1 SQVTM and CDR2 ANQGSEA. The CDR3 loop spans 14 amino acids. In DNA, the CDR3 is TGCACCGCCCTGAAAGGGGCGAACACCGGGGAGCTGTTTTTT. Translating gives CTALKGANTGELFF.

This clonotype has at least ten counts. This rearrangement joins TRBV19 to TRBJ2-3; TRBD2 aligns across 12 bases. After removal of 10 bases from V and 0 bases from J, the junction contained 5 bases not matched to a gene. The germline V gene encodes CDR1 LNHDA and CDR2 SQIVND (reference sequence). CDR3 size: 15 residues. In nucleotides, the CDR3 is TGTGCCAATTGGACTAGCGGGACGAGCACAGATACGCAGTATTTT. Protein product: CANWTSGTSTDTQYF.